The T cell receptor beta chain under discussion was sequenced for a study of OX40 agonist ivuxolimab in advanced cancers. The overall study: Participants averaged approximately 60 years of age (range about 23 to 90) and were 75% to 90% male.

Study observations and caveats: Mean expanded clone counts were higher in CD8+ than CD4+ T cells.

Concerning this clone: The antigen remains unidentified. An end of the junction does not agree with germline; a read error may underlie this.

Sequencing used immunoSEQ multiplex PCR; TCRdb keeps in-frame clones, though not all of them. The repertoire holds some 60,000 clones, with 84% as singletons. This material consisted of CD4+ or CD8+ T cells sorted from blood, taken in a trial of the OX40 agonist ivuxolimab. The sequence was obtained from an adult with an advanced solid tumor such as melanoma, head and neck, liver or kidney cancer.

CDR3 coding DNA: TGTGCCAGTAGCATAGCGGGAGGAACCTACAATGAGCAGTTCTTC. It is translated as CASSIAGGTYNEQFF. The chain recombines TRBV19 with TRBJ2-1, with 10 bases identical to TRBD2. Per germline, CDR1 LNHDA and CDR2 SQIVND (reference sequence). The CDR3 runs 15 residues.